These 30 T cell receptor beta chains were sequenced from one sample in a study of T-cell memory formation after mild COVID-19. TCRdb re-analysed the 5' RACE reads in MiXCR, keeping a single row per CDR3 protein. This table holds hundreds of thousands of distinct CDR3 sequences, roughly 13% found once. Source material: PBMCs or a T cell subset sorted from them (not recorded which). These receptors were taken from a man aged 18 to 29 who had mild COVID-19 (a few samples of this study predate the infection). Cell type and time point are not known.

This clonotype was detected ten times or more. V usage is TRBV24-1 and J usage is TRBJ2-1, with 7 bases aligning to TRBD2. In germline, CDR1 is KGHDR, CDR2 SFDVKD. Losses at the gene ends were 7 bases for V and 1 base for J; bases not matched to a gene: 3. There are 14 residues in the CDR3. The CDR3 loop is CATRPSGSYNEQFF. CDR3 DNA: TGTGCCACCAGACCTAGCGGATCCTACAATGAGCAGTTCTTC.

This clonotype counts as large. The chain uses TRBV5-6 and TRBJ2-1; D may be TRBD1 or TRBD2 (5 bases each). Germline V lookup: CDR1 SGHDT, CDR2 YYEEEE. Trimming stripped 4 bases from V and 5 bases from J, with 13 bases between. CDR3 length: 14 residues. The CDR3: CASSPEGRHNEQFF. The CDR3 coding sequence is TGTGCCAGCAGCCCCGAGGGACGGCACAATGAGCAGTTCTTC.

The chain has TRBV9 and TRBJ2-5, with 9 bases matching TRBD2. CDR1 SGDLS and CDR2 YYNGEE come from the germline V gene. V was pared by 0 bases and J by 4 bases, with 7 bases of the junction left unmatched. The CDR3 loop spans 16 amino acids. CDR3 DNA sequence: TGTGCCAGCAGCGTAGAGGGCGGGGGGGCCGGAGAGACCCAGTACTTC. Amino acid sequence: CASSVEGGGAGETQYF. Full variable domain (remainder filled in from reference TRBV9 and TRBJ2-5): DSGVTQTPKHLITATGQRVTLRCSPRSGDLSVYWYQQSLDQGLQFLIQYYNGEERAKGNILERFSAQQFPDLHSELNLSSLELGDSALYFCASSVEGGGAGETQYFGPGTRLLVL.

The CDR3 bases are TGCGCCAGCAGCCCGTCTGCGGGGCCCTCCTACAATGAGCAGTTCTTC. Protein product: CASSPSAGPSYNEQFF. The rearrangement joins TRBV5-1 to TRBJ2-1, with a weak D call TRBD2 (6 bases). Per germline, CDR1 SGHRS and CDR2 YFSETQ. The CDR3 spans 16 residues. The V and J ends lost 4 bases and 0 bases respectively, with 14 bases between them.

This clonotype was found a few times. The chain couples TRBV5-4 to TRBJ2-7; 9 nucleotides line up with TRBD1. V lost 3 bases and J lost 7; bases outside the gene matches: 11. Germline V gene lookup returns CDR1 SGHNT and CDR2 YYREEE (reference sequence). The CDR3 runs 15 residues. DNA for the CDR3: TGTGCCAGCAGCTCGGCACAGGGGGCTTCGGGAGAGCAGTACTTC. Translating it yields CASSSAQGASGEQYF.

This clonotype was observed many times. The rearrangement links TRBV9 to TRBJ2-3; D unresolved. Germline CDR1 reads SGDLS; CDR2 reads YYNGEE. CDR3 length: 12 amino acids. V was clipped by 0 bases and J by 5 bases, with 4 bases between them. The chain's CDR3 is CASSVVEDTQYF. CDR3 bases: TGTGCCAGCAGCGTAGTGGAAGATACGCAGTATTTT.

This clonotype was observed a handful of times. CDR3 amino acids: CASSGGTGVRETQYF. The CDR3 DNA reads as TGTGCCAGCAGTGGCGGGACAGGGGTTAGAGAGACCCAGTACTTC. The rearrangement uses TRBV6-5 and TRBJ2-5; 10 nucleotides agree with TRBD1. CDR3 length equals 15 residues. Germline values: CDR1 MNHEY, CDR2 SVGAGI. The V and J ends lost 5 bases and 4 bases, in that order; junction bases with no gene match: 7.

The chain links TRBV7-8 to TRBJ1-1; D ambiguous. The length of the CDR3 is 14 residues. Trimming pared 0 bases from V and 3 bases from J, leaving 8 bases between. From germline, CDR1 is SGHVS and CDR2 FQNEAQ. The CDR3 region is CASSLATDYTEAFF. Written as DNA, the CDR3 is TGTGCCAGCAGCTTAGCAACCGACTACACTGAAGCTTTCTTT.

This clonotype was picked up a small number of times. V is TRBV28 and J is TRBJ2-2; 8 nucleotides line up with TRBD2. V lost 1 base, J lost 7 bases, and 2 bases stayed unmatched. CDR3 size: 14 residues. Germline CDR1 is MDHEN and CDR2 is SYDVKM. The CDR3 reads CASSLYGGDGELFF. CDR3 nucleotides: TGTGCCAGCAGTTTATACGGGGGGGACGGGGAGCTGTTTTTT. Based on the CDR3 plus reference TRBV28 and TRBJ2-2, the full variable domain is DVKVTQSSRYLVKRTGEKVFLECVQDMDHENMFWYRQDPGLGLRLIYFSYDVKMKEKGDIPEGYSVSREKKERFSLILESASTNQTSMYLCASSLYGGDGELFFGEGSRLTVL.

The sample holds many counts of this clonotype. The chain links TRBV6-5 to TRBJ1-1; possibly TRBD1 for D (5 bases). CDR1 is MNHEY and CDR2 is SVGAGI in the germline V gene. The CDR3 is 12 amino acids. Trimming cost V 5 bases and J 7 bases, with 11 bases left between them. CDR3 protein: CASSQGPIEAFF. The CDR3 nucleotides read TGTGCCAGCAGTCAGGGACCCATTGAAGCTTTCTTT.

This chain links TRBV6-5 with TRBJ2-7; D may be TRBD2 (5 bases). The CDR3 is 15 amino acids. V was trimmed by 2 bases and J by 7 bases, leaving 18 bases between them. Looked up from germline, CDR1 is MNHEY and CDR2 is SVGAGI. The CDR3, as DNA: TGTGCCAGCAGTTACAGAGCGGCAGGTTCGAGGGAGCAGTACTTC. Its protein is CASSYRAAGSREQYF.

The rearrangement links TRBV5-1 to TRBJ1-4; 9 positions agree with TRBD1. Germline assignment: CDR1 SGHRS and CDR2 YFSETQ. The CDR3 totals 15 residues. V lost 4 bases, J lost 7 bases, and 8 bases stayed unmatched. CDR3: CASSPRTGVAEKLFF. In nucleotides, the CDR3 is TGCGCCAGCAGCCCTAGGACAGGGGTGGCTGAAAAACTGTTTTTT. Variable domain in full (rest from reference TRBV5-1 and TRBJ1-4): KAGVTQTPRYLIKTRGQQVTLSCSPISGHRSVSWYQQTPGQGLQFLFEYFSETQRNKGNFPGRFSGRQFSNSRSEMNVSTLELGDSALYLCASSPRTGVAEKLFFGSGTQLSVL.

In its sample, this clonotype was seen a few times. The chain links TRBV6-5 to TRBJ1-1; D possibly corresponds to TRBD1 (6 bases). Germline values: CDR1 MNHEY, CDR2 SVGAGI. This CDR3 is 16 amino acids long. The V end lost 0 bases, the J end lost 3 bases, and 14 bases lay between the germline ends. CDR3 nucleotides: TGTGCCAGCAGTTACTCGGGCCCCCCAGGGGACACTGAAGCTTTCTTT. Its translation: CASSYSGPPGDTEAFF.

This clonotype was seen a handful of times. This chain joins TRBV12-3 or TRBV12-4 and TRBJ2-1, with 11 bases lining up with TRBD1. The V gene end was trimmed by 8 bases and the J gene end by 9 bases; junction bases not matched to a gene: 6. The CDR3 contains 13 residues. The CDR3 is CASLGQGGGEQFF. DNA for the CDR3: TGTGCCAGCTTGGGACAGGGGGGAGGTGAGCAGTTCTTC.

This clonotype was recorded a few times. This chain joins TRBV2 and TRBJ2-5; no reliable D call. From germline, CDR1 is SNHLY and CDR2 FYNNEI. The CDR3 is 14 residues long. Between the trimmed V and J ends, which lost 7 bases and 2 bases, there was a span of 14 bases. CDR3 bases: TGTGCCAGCATCAAGTCGGAACTACAAGAGACCCAGTACTTC. Amino acids: CASIKSELQETQYF.

In its sample, this clonotype was seen a few times. The J gene is TRBJ2-2, the V gene TRBV5-1; D is unresolved. The germline V gene has CDR1 SGHRS and CDR2 YFSETQ. The germline V and J ends were trimmed by 2 bases and 5 bases, with 7 bases remaining between them. The CDR3 spans 13 residues. This CDR3 is CASSFKGTGELFF. The CDR3 region has the DNA TGCGCCAGCAGCTTCAAGGGAACCGGGGAGCTGTTTTTT.

The CDR3 bases are TGTGCCAGCAGCTACGGCAGGGACTACACCGGGGAGCTGTTTTTT. Its translation is CASSYGRDYTGELFF. The chain is built from TRBV7-9 and TRBJ2-2; the D gene is possibly TRBD2 (6 bases). Germline V gene lookup returns CDR1 SEHNR and CDR2 FQNEAQ (reference sequence). The V end lost 4 bases, the J end lost 3 bases, and 12 bases lay between the germline ends. The CDR3 has 15 amino acids.

This clonotype was found a few times. This rearrangement joins TRBV12-5 to TRBJ2-5, with 7 bases aligning to TRBD1. Germline V gene lookup returns CDR1 LGHNT and CDR2 FRNRAP. There are 13 residues in the CDR3. Trimming took 9 bases from V and 2 from J; bases not matched to a gene: 6. CDR3 in amino acids: CASRWTGQETQYF. The CDR3 nucleotides read TGTGCTAGCCGATGGACAGGACAAGAGACCCAGTACTTC.

This rearrangement joins TRBV3-1 to TRBJ2-7; perhaps TRBD1 as D (6 bases). CDR1 LGHDT and CDR2 YNNKEL come from the germline V gene (reference sequence). This CDR3 has 14 amino acids. The ends were cut back, 1 base at V and 5 bases at J, with 12 bases in the middle. CDR3 amino acids: CASSQGSRGDEQYF. DNA for the CDR3: TGTGCCAGCAGCCAAGGAAGCAGGGGAGACGAGCAGTACTTC.

This clonotype was seen a few times. The V call is TRBV2, the J call TRBJ2-4; 10 positions agree with TRBD2. J lost 1 base, V lost 7 bases, and 16 bases had no gene match. This CDR3 is built from 19 residues. Germline V gene data show CDR1 as SNHLY and CDR2 as FYNNEI. DNA of the CDR3: TGTGCCAGCATCCCACCCCCTAGCGGGGGAACCGACGCCAAAAACATTCAGTACTTC. Translated: CASIPPPSGGTDAKNIQYF.

In this sample, this clonotype turned up many times. The chain uses TRBV5-1 and TRBJ2-3; 8 bases fit TRBD1. The junction had 4 bases not matched to a gene; V was cut back by 0 bases and J by 4 bases. CDR3 length: 15 residues. Germline V CDR1 and CDR2: SGHRS, YFSETQ. The CDR3 region has the DNA TGCGCCAGCAGCTTGGTAACAGGGGGAGCAGATACGCAGTATTTT. It codes for CASSLVTGGADTQYF. The whole variable domain, remainder taken from reference TRBV5-1 and TRBJ2-3, is KAGVTQTPRYLIKTRGQQVTLSCSPISGHRSVSWYQQTPGQGLQFLFEYFSETQRNKGNFPGRFSGRQFSNSRSEMNVSTLELGDSALYLCASSLVTGGADTQYFGPGTRLTVL.

The V and J genes are TRBV11-3 and TRBJ2-5, with D perhaps TRBD1 (6 bases). The CDR3 sequence is 15 residues long. The V end lost 5 bases, the J end lost 2 bases, and 15 bases lay between the germline ends. Germline CDR1 is SGHNT and CDR2 is YENEEA. The DNA for the CDR3 is TGTGCCAGCAGCCACCCCGGACAGCCACAAGAGACCCAGTACTTC. This translates into CASSHPGQPQETQYF. Combining the CDR3 with reference TRBV11-3 and TRBJ2-5 gives the whole variable domain EAGVVQSPRYKIIEKKQPVAFWCNPISGHNTLYWYLQNLGQGPELLIRYENEEAVDDSQLPKDRFSAERLKGVDSTLKIQPAELGDSAVYLCASSHPGQPQETQYFGPGTRLLVL.

This rearrangement joins TRBV11-2 to TRBJ1-6; 8 nucleotides align to TRBD1. The germline CDR1 and CDR2 sequences are SGHAT and FQNNGV. V gave up 3 bases and J gave up 10 bases; unmatched junction bases: 5. The CDR3 is 14 amino acids. The CDR3 region has the DNA TGTGCCAGCAGCTTTCAGGGGGCGGAATCACCCCTCCACTTT. It is translated as CASSFQGAESPLHF.

V gene TRBV5-6 combines with J gene TRBJ2-1; no reliable D call. The CDR3 runs 17 residues. The V gene lost 3 bases and the J gene lost 1 base, with 17 bases spanning the gap. Germline lookup yields CDR1 SGHDT and CDR2 YYEEEE. In DNA form, the CDR3 reads TGTGCCAGCAGCTCCGGTCCACCAGCCTGGTCCTACAATGAGCAGTTCTTC. Protein: CASSSGPPAWSYNEQFF.

This clonotype was observed a handful of times. The chain joins TRBV10-3 to TRBJ1-6, with unresolved D. Deletions cut 6 bases from V and 10 bases from J, with 16 bases between. The CDR3 is made up of 14 amino acids. The germline V gene encodes CDR1 ENHRY and CDR2 SYGVKD. CDR3 protein: CAIRGPARPSPLHF. The CDR3 DNA is TGTGCCATCAGGGGTCCGGCTCGACCCTCACCCCTCCACTTT.

This clonotype was counted only a few times. CDR3 DNA: TGCGCCAGCAGCCAAGATCGTGGTTTCCGGACAGGCCAAGAGACCCAGTACTTC. Translating it yields CASSQDRGFRTGQETQYF. This rearrangement joins TRBV4-3 to TRBJ2-5, with 7 positions matching TRBD1. V shed 0 bases and J 1 base; nucleotides not matched to a gene: 11. This CDR3 spans 18 amino acids. Germline lookup yields CDR1 LGHNA and CDR2 YSLEER.

There are a few counts of this clonotype. The rearrangement uses TRBV4-2 and TRBJ1-5; no clear D gene. The CDR3 length is 15 residues. V lost 4 bases, J lost 0 bases, and 10 bases lay in between. Germline values: CDR1 LGHNA, CDR2 YNFKEQ. The CDR3: CASSLVRNSNQPQHF. The CDR3 region has the DNA TGTGCCAGCAGCCTGGTCAGGAATAGCAATCAGCCCCAGCATTTT.

This clonotype was picked up a small number of times. The V and J genes are TRBV10-1 and TRBJ2-5; 11 bases line up with TRBD2. The V gene end was trimmed by 4 bases and the J gene end by 4 bases; junction bases not matched to a gene: 8. The CDR3 consists of 16 residues. CDR1 and CDR2 from the germline V gene are WNHNN and SYGVQD (reference sequence). CDR3 sequence reads: CASSANLAGGAETQYF. The CDR3 DNA is TGCGCCAGCAGTGCGAACCTAGCGGGGGGCGCAGAGACCCAGTACTTC.

The sample holds many counts of this clonotype. The gene calls are TRBV28 and TRBJ2-5, with 8 bases lining up with TRBD1. The trim removed 2 bases at V and 5 bases at J, leaving 4 bases unmatched. The CDR3 sequence is 14 residues long. In germline, CDR1 is MDHEN, CDR2 SYDVKM. CDR3 in DNA: TGTGCCAGCAGTTTACAGGGGGCATCGGAGACCCAGTACTTC. As protein: CASSLQGASETQYF. Combining the CDR3 with reference TRBV28 and TRBJ2-5 gives the whole variable domain DVKVTQSSRYLVKRTGEKVFLECVQDMDHENMFWYRQDPGLGLRLIYFSYDVKMKEKGDIPEGYSVSREKKERFSLILESASTNQTSMYLCASSLQGASETQYFGPGTRLLVL.

This clonotype was seen only a few times. V usage is TRBV14 and J usage is TRBJ2-5, with D uncertain. CDR3 length: 16 amino acids. V was pared by 5 bases and J by 3 bases, with 19 bases between. In germline, CDR1 is SGHDN, CDR2 FVKESK. Here the CDR3 DNA reads TGTGCCAGCAGCTTGGGAACGACAATCATAAAAGAGACCCAGTACTTC. The encoded protein is CASSLGTTIIKETQYF.